Shown below are 24 T cell receptor beta chains from a single sample sequenced in a study of T cell responses to AZD1222 COVID-19 vaccine. This table comes from immunoSEQ multiplex PCR, and its TCRdb copy is limited to in-frame clones, with some not included. The sample has around 130,000 clones; approximately 88% are singletons. The material was peripheral blood, obtained 28 days after the second AZD1222 dose. The source of these receptors is an adult who received the AZD1222 COVID-19 vaccine.

The chain couples TRBV21-1 to TRBJ1-5. TRBV21-1 is a pseudogene. The CDR3 has 15 amino acids. The CDR3 spells CASSKPCRSNQPQHF. The CDR3 DNA reads TGTGCCAGCAGCAAACCTTGCCGTAGCAATCAGCCCCAGCATTTT.

This clone was counted once. The chain uses TRBV6-6 and TRBJ2-2; 7 nucleotides agree with TRBD1. This CDR3 has 15 residues. V shed 5 bases, J shed 5 bases, and the junction held 8 bases outside the gene matches. Germline V gives CDR1 MNHNY, CDR2 SVGAGI (reference sequence). CDR3 sequence: CASSLGQVVTGELFF. As DNA, the CDR3 is TGTGCCAGCAGTCTCGGACAGGTTGTGACCGGGGAGCTGTTTTTT.

CDR3 DNA: TGCGCCAGCAAGGGACAGCCGAACACTGAAGCTTTCTTT. Its translation is CASKGQPNTEAFF. The chain recombines TRBV5-1 with TRBJ1-1; TRBD1 aligns across 7 bases. The J segment lost 1 base and the V segment lost 6 bases, leaving 3 bases of the junction unmatched. Germline CDR1 SGHRS, CDR2 YFSETQ. This CDR3 is 13 amino acids long.

This clone was detected once. The chain has TRBV6-5 and TRBJ1-1, with D tentatively TRBD1 (6 bases). This CDR3 has 15 amino acids. The germline V gene encodes CDR1 MNHEY and CDR2 SVGAGI. Trimming took off 5 bases at V and 2 bases at J, with 15 bases between the two ends. This CDR3 is CASSPRDTDNTEAFF. The CDR3 nucleotides are TGTGCCAGCAGTCCTCGGGACACCGATAACACTGAAGCTTTCTTT.

CDR3 bases: TGTGCCAGTAGTATAGTTGGGACTAGCGTCGAGCAGTACTTC. Translation: CASSIVGTSVEQYF. The chain links TRBV19 to TRBJ2-7, with TRBD2 identical over 10 bases. The CDR3 has 14 amino acids. Germline lookup yields CDR1 LNHDA and CDR2 SQIVND (reference sequence). J was trimmed by 6 bases and V by 1 base; bases with no gene match: 3.

The chain has TRBV29-1 and TRBJ1-2; TRBD1 is a possible D gene (5 bases). The V and J ends lost 8 bases and 6 bases respectively, with 19 bases between them. The germline CDR1 and CDR2 sequences are SQVTM and ANQGSEA. CDR3 size: 13 residues. This chain's CDR3 is CSTVSAGSHGYTF. CDR3 sequence (DNA): TGCAGCACCGTTTCGGCAGGGAGCCATGGCTACACCTTC. The full variable domain, in which reference TRBV29-1 and TRBJ1-2 provide the parts outside the CDR3, is SAVISQKPSRDICQRGTSLTIQCQVDSQVTMMFWYRQQPGQSLTLIATANQGSEATYESGFVIDKFPISRPNLTFSTLTVSNMSPEDSSIYLCSTVSAGSHGYTFGSGTRLTVV.

The chain carries TRBV11-2 and TRBJ2-7, with 9 bases lining up with TRBD2. Germline V lookup: CDR1 SGHAT, CDR2 FQNNGV. CDR3 length equals 15 residues. The trim removed 3 bases at V and 4 bases at J, leaving 7 bases unmatched. The CDR3 sequence is CASSLSSGNQYEQYF. Written as DNA, the CDR3 is TGTGCCAGCAGCTTGTCTAGCGGGAATCAGTACGAGCAGTACTTC. Full variable domain (rest looked up from reference TRBV11-2 and TRBJ2-7): EAGVAQSPRYKIIEKRQSVAFWCNPISGHATLYWYQQILGQGPKLLIQFQNNGVVDDSQLPKDRFSAERLKGVDSTLKIQPAKLEDSAVYLCASSLSSGNQYEQYFGPGTRLTVT.

The chain uses TRBV19 and TRBJ1-5; D not resolved. The CDR3 sequence is 12 residues long. CDR1 LNHDA and CDR2 SQIVND come from the germline V gene (reference sequence). V lost 5 bases and J 5 bases, leaving 7 bases between the germline ends. Written as DNA, the CDR3 is TGTGCCAGTAGTCTTCAGTATCAGCCCCAGCATTTT. Its translation is CASSLQYQPQHF. Full variable domain (missing parts from reference TRBV19 and TRBJ1-5): DGGITQSPKYLFRKEGQNVTLSCEQNLNHDAMYWYRQDPGQGLRLIYYSQIVNDFQKGDIAEGYSVSREKKESFPLTVTSAQKNPTAFYLCASSLQYQPQHFGDGTRLSIL.

V gene TRBV5-4 combines with J gene TRBJ1-4; D is perhaps TRBD1 (5 bases). The CDR3 consists of 15 residues. Trimming took off 4 bases at V and 5 bases at J, with 15 bases between the two ends. Per germline, CDR1 SGHNT and CDR2 YYREEE (reference sequence). This CDR3 reads CASSTGTELNEKLFF. For the CDR3, the DNA is TGTGCCAGCAGCACCGGGACGGAGCTGAATGAAAAACTGTTTTTT.

The chain links TRBV19 to TRBJ2-3; the match to TRBD1 covers 7 bases. The length of the CDR3 is 14 residues. The germline CDR1 and CDR2 sequences are LNHDA and SQIVND (reference sequence). With V trimmed by 4 bases and J by 2 bases, 3 bases remained unmatched. Here the CDR3 reads CASSTGQYTDTQYF. CDR3 DNA sequence: TGTGCCAGTAGTACGGGACAGTACACAGATACGCAGTATTTT. Filled out from reference TRBV19 and TRBJ2-3, the complete variable domain reads DGGITQSPKYLFRKEGQNVTLSCEQNLNHDAMYWYRQDPGQGLRLIYYSQIVNDFQKGDIAEGYSVSREKKESFPLTVTSAQKNPTAFYLCASSTGQYTDTQYFGPGTRLTVL.

This clone was observed many times. CDR3 bases: TGTGCCAGCAGTGACGGGACAAACTCTGGGGCCAACGTCCTGACTTTC. It translates to CASSDGTNSGANVLTF. This rearrangement joins TRBV6-4 to TRBJ2-6; possible D gene TRBD1, 6 bases. This CDR3 has 16 residues. The V end was cut by 2 bases, the J end by 0 bases, with 8 bases between. CDR1 MRHNA and CDR2 SNTAGT come from the germline V gene.

The chain combines TRBV6-6 with TRBJ1-2, with 7 bases aligning to TRBD1. Trimming cost V 10 bases and J 4 bases; bases outside gene matches: 6. The CDR3 runs to 12 residues. The germline V gene encodes CDR1 MNHNY and CDR2 SVGAGI (reference sequence). CDR3 in amino acids: CATFPGGYGYTF. The CDR3 coding sequence is TGTGCCACCTTCCCAGGGGGCTATGGCTACACCTTC.

The CDR3 region is CASSQDWISGNTIYF. CDR3 sequence (DNA): TGCGCCAGCAGCCAAGATTGGATTAGTGGAAACACCATATATTTT. The chain carries TRBV4-3 and TRBJ1-3, with unresolved D. The CDR3 runs to 15 residues. CDR1 LGHNA and CDR2 YSLEER come from the germline V gene. V lost 0 bases to trimming and J lost 3 bases, with 9 bases between them.

The rearrangement joins TRBV5-6 to TRBJ1-1; D perhaps matches TRBD1 (6 bases). The V end lost 2 bases, the J end lost 8 bases, and 19 bases lay between the germline ends. In germline, CDR1 is SGHDT, CDR2 YYEEEE. The CDR3 spans 15 residues. In nucleotides, the CDR3 is TGTGCCAGCAGCTTCCCGGGGGCTTCCTCCCCCGAAGCTTTCTTT. This sequence encodes CASSFPGASSPEAFF. The full variable domain, completed using reference TRBV5-6 and TRBJ1-1, is DAGVTQSPTHLIKTRGQQVTLRCSPKSGHDTVSWYQQALGQGPQFIFQYYEEEERQRGNFPDRFSGHQFPNYSSELNVNALLLGDSALYLCASSFPGASSPEAFFGQGTRLTVV.

The rearrangement joins TRBV6-5 to TRBJ1-1; D not certain. The germline V gene encodes CDR1 MNHEY and CDR2 SVGAGI. The CDR3 is made up of 15 amino acids. V was clipped by 7 bases and J by 4 bases, with 19 bases between them. The CDR3 is CASIRGGVMVTEAFF. CDR3 nucleotides: TGTGCCAGCATTAGAGGCGGCGTAATGGTCACTGAAGCTTTCTTT.

The chain combines TRBV9 with TRBJ2-7; 7 bases map to TRBD1. Trimming cost V 3 bases and J 2 bases; bases outside gene matches: 5. In germline, CDR1 is SGDLS, CDR2 YYNGEE. CDR3 length equals 14 residues. The chain's CDR3 is CASSAGDRTYEQYF. The CDR3 DNA is TGTGCCAGCAGCGCCGGGGACAGAACCTACGAGCAGTACTTC.

The chain has TRBV6-2 or TRBV6-3 and TRBJ2-5; tentative D call: TRBD1 (5 bases). Trimming removed 0 bases from V and 4 bases from J, with 9 bases in between. Germline lookup yields CDR1 MNHEY and CDR2 SVGEGT. The CDR3 length is 14 residues. The CDR3 bases are TGTGCCAGCAGTTACTCGTGGCAGGGAGAGACCCAGTACTTC. Protein product: CASSYSWQGETQYF.

This clone was counted a few times. V is TRBV7-9 and J is TRBJ2-5; 7 positions match TRBD2. CDR1 is SEHNR, CDR2 FQNEAQ, per germline (reference sequence). J was trimmed by 5 bases and V by 1 base; bases with no gene match: 4. The CDR3 sequence is 14 residues long. The DNA of the CDR3 is TGTGCCAGCAGCTTAGAGGGTAGCGGGGAGACCCAGTACTTC. Encoded protein: CASSLEGSGETQYF.

This chain links TRBV19 with TRBJ1-5; D remains ambiguous. Trimming took off 0 bases at V and 6 bases at J, with 6 bases between the two ends. CDR1 and CDR2 from the germline V gene are LNHDA and SQIVND (reference sequence). This CDR3 contains 13 residues. CDR3 sequence reads: CASSIDGSQPQHF. For the CDR3, the DNA is TGTGCCAGTAGTATAGACGGCAGTCAGCCCCAGCATTTT.

The V gene is TRBV28, the J gene TRBJ2-2, with 7 positions matching TRBD2. Germline V gives CDR1 MDHEN, CDR2 SYDVKM. V was clipped by 6 bases and J by 5 bases; unmatched bases: 18. The CDR3 length is 18 residues. The DNA for the CDR3 is TGTGCCAGCAGCCCCGGCGGGTTCGGGAGGAAATTTACCGGGGAGCTGTTTTTT. It yields the protein CASSPGGFGRKFTGELFF.

The CDR3: CASGLVLGTGKRNTEAFF. For the CDR3, the DNA is TGTGCTAGTGGTTTGGTACTCGGGACAGGGAAGAGGAACACTGAAGCTTTCTTT. This rearrangement joins TRBV12-5 to TRBJ1-1; 9 positions match TRBD1. CDR3 size: 18 residues. The J segment lost 1 base and the V segment lost 0 bases, leaving 9 bases of the junction unmatched. The germline V gene has CDR1 LGHNT and CDR2 FRNRAP.

The V call is TRBV28, the J call TRBJ2-2, with 9 bases that match TRBD2. In germline, CDR1 is MDHEN, CDR2 SYDVKM. The CDR3 runs 17 residues. After removal of 2 bases from V and 0 bases from J, the junction contained 4 bases not matched to a gene. CDR3 residues: CASSLAGGPTNTGELFF. The CDR3 DNA reads as TGTGCCAGCAGTTTAGCGGGAGGGCCAACGAACACCGGGGAGCTGTTTTTT.

V gene TRBV7-8 combines with J gene TRBJ2-1; D is possibly TRBD2 (5 bases). The CDR3 is made up of 12 amino acids. The germline V gene has CDR1 SGHVS and CDR2 FQNEAQ. Deletions cut 1 base from V and 8 bases from J, with 6 bases between. The CDR3 nucleotides are TGTGCCAGCAGCTTAGTGGGAGATGAGCAGTTCTTC. This sequence encodes CASSLVGDEQFF.

This chain links TRBV19 with TRBJ2-5; either TRBD1 or TRBD2 may supply D (6 bases each). Trimming shortened V by 5 bases and J by 5 bases, and 15 bases separated the two germline ends. This CDR3 has 14 amino acids. Germline loops: CDR1 LNHDA, CDR2 SQIVND (reference sequence). The CDR3 region is CASSAHGGSETQYF. CDR3 nucleotide sequence: TGTGCCAGTAGTGCCCACGGGGGCTCGGAGACCCAGTACTTC.